The 10 T cell receptor beta chains below were found in one sample sequenced in a study of CD8+ T cells in alopecia areata. The sequencing template was cDNA reverse transcribed from extracted RNA. The table came from immunoSEQ multiplex PCR; TCRdb's copy has only in-frame clones and leaves some out. Of under 150,000 clones in the sample, about 50% were seen once. The treatment: oral pan-JAK inhibitor, 5-10 mg twice daily. The input for sequencing was CD4+ T cells sorted from blood, taken at week 4, from a patient treated with tofacitinib. These receptors came from a human donor with alopecia areata.

V usage is TRBV5-1 and J usage is TRBJ1-1; 7 nucleotides line up with TRBD1. The CDR3 is 16 amino acids. Germline V gives CDR1 SGHRS, CDR2 YFSETQ. After removal of 2 bases from V and 5 bases from J, the junction contained 12 bases not matched to a gene. CDR3 DNA sequence: TGCGCCAGCAGCTTAGGGACAGCCTCAACGAGGACTGAAGCTTTCTTT. It encodes CASSLGTASTRTEAFF.

V gene TRBV5-4 combines with J gene TRBJ2-3, with D unresolved. Germline V CDR1 and CDR2: SGHNT, YYREEE (reference sequence). CDR3 size: 16 residues. Trimming cost V 8 bases and J 5 bases, with 24 bases left between them. The DNA for the CDR3 is TGTGCCAGGCGCAAAAGGAGACTTCCATTGGGAGATACGCAGTATTTT. It translates to CARRKRRLPLGDTQYF.

A few counts support this clone. The CDR3 here is CASSQGEGDTQYF. The CDR3 nucleotides are TGTGCCAGCAGCCAAGGGGAGGGCGATACGCAGTATTTT. The chain carries TRBV4-2 and TRBJ2-3, with 7 nucleotides matching TRBD2. Germline-derived CDR1 and CDR2 are LGHNA and YNFKEQ. V lost 1 base to trimming and J lost 6 bases; unmatched junction nucleotides: 1. The CDR3 totals 13 residues.

A few counts support this clone. The chain joins TRBV2 to TRBJ2-2; the match to TRBD2 covers 10 bases. Germline trimming cut 2 bases from V and 0 bases from J; bases unmatched to any gene: 3. Germline V gene data show CDR1 as SNHLY and CDR2 as FYNNEI. The CDR3 loop spans 17 amino acids. CDR3 sequence: CASSELAGGPNTGELFF. Written as DNA, the CDR3 is TGTGCCAGCAGTGAATTAGCGGGGGGACCGAACACCGGGGAGCTGTTTTTT.

J is TRBJ2-7 and V is TRBV29-1; the D gene could be TRBD1 or TRBD2 (5 bases each). The CDR3 covers 12 residues. The ends were cut back, 7 bases at V and 3 bases at J, with 13 bases in the middle. In germline, CDR1 is SQVTM, CDR2 ANQGSEA. In DNA form, the CDR3 reads TGCAGCGGCCGCCGGGACGGCTACGAGCAGTACTTC. Amino acids: CSGRRDGYEQYF.

The chain joins TRBV6-4 to TRBJ2-1, with 13 bases matching TRBD2. The CDR3 totals 16 residues. Trimming took 4 bases from V and 6 from J; bases not matched to a gene: 6. Per germline, CDR1 MRHNA and CDR2 SNTAGT. CDR3 DNA sequence: TGTGCCAGCAGTGTCACTACTAGCGGGAGGGCCAATGAGCAGTTCTTC. Translating gives CASSVTTSGRANEQFF.

This rearrangement joins TRBV11-2 to TRBJ1-1, with D uncertain. This CDR3 region has 16 residues. Between the trimmed V and J ends, which lost 0 bases and 1 base, there was a span of 12 bases. Per the germline V gene, CDR1 is SGHAT and CDR2 is FQNNGV. CDR3 sequence: CASSLDLLGKNTEAFF. The CDR3 DNA reads as TGTGCCAGCAGCTTAGATCTTCTGGGTAAGAACACTGAAGCTTTCTTT. The variable domain in full, with the rest retrieved from reference TRBV11-2 and TRBJ1-1, is EAGVAQSPRYKIIEKRQSVAFWCNPISGHATLYWYQQILGQGPKLLIQFQNNGVVDDSQLPKDRFSAERLKGVDSTLKIQPAKLEDSAVYLCASSLDLLGKNTEAFFGQGTRLTVV.

The chain recombines TRBV5-4 with TRBJ2-5; TRBD2 aligns across 10 bases. CDR3 length: 16 amino acids. The V gene end was trimmed by 4 bases and the J gene end by 5 bases; junction bases not matched to a gene: 11. CDR1 is SGHNT and CDR2 is YYREEE in the germline V gene (reference sequence). This CDR3 reads CASSQTLAGGRETQYF. The CDR3 region has the DNA TGTGCCAGCAGCCAGACGTTAGCGGGAGGCCGGGAGACCCAGTACTTC.

V usage is TRBV27 and J usage is TRBJ1-1, with 9 bases aligning to TRBD1. Per germline, CDR1 MNHEY and CDR2 SMNVEV (reference sequence). The J segment lost 3 bases and the V segment lost 11 bases, leaving 7 bases of the junction unmatched. CDR3 length: 13 residues. The CDR3 reads CAARQGEYTEAFF. For the CDR3, the DNA is TGTGCCGCTCGACAGGGGGAGTACACTGAAGCTTTCTTT.

This clone was counted a few times. This sequence joins TRBV6-5 and TRBJ1-2, with 7 bases that match TRBD1. Germline lookup yields CDR1 MNHEY and CDR2 SVGAGI. V lost 2 bases, J lost 2 bases, and 8 bases stayed unmatched. CDR3 length: 16 amino acids. The DNA of the CDR3 is TGTGCCAGCAGTTACGATAGGGGACAGTCGAACTATGGCTACACCTTC. As protein: CASSYDRGQSNYGYTF.